The T cell receptor beta chain described here comes from a study of blood T cell repertoires in COVID-19. In the study overall: Collection of acute and convalescent COVID-19 samples took place in the United States, Italy and Spain. PBMCs, B-cell-depleted T cells, or T cells were the source of the cDNA or gDNA that made up the material.

As processed by the authors: Amplification of reference gene primers provided the estimated nucleated cell counts. Clones were read by immunoSEQ multiplex PCR, and TCRdb kept only the in-frame ones, dropping some. The V and J calls and the clone size are those of that table, but D and trimming were determined from the DNA. The repertoire holds about 210,000 clones, with 65% to 90% as singletons. The sequenced sample consisted of PBMCs or T cells enriched from blood (not recorded which). This clonotype was sampled from a woman in her forties or fifties with acute COVID-19.

CDR3 nucleotide sequence: TGTGCCAGCAGACTTGGTGAGGGAAATCAGCCCCAGCATTTT. It yields the protein CASRLGEGNQPQHF. The V and J genes are TRBV2 and TRBJ1-5, with D unresolved. Germline CDR1 reads SNHLY; CDR2 reads FYNNEI. The length of the CDR3 is 14 residues. Deletions cut 6 bases from V and 4 bases from J, with 13 bases between.